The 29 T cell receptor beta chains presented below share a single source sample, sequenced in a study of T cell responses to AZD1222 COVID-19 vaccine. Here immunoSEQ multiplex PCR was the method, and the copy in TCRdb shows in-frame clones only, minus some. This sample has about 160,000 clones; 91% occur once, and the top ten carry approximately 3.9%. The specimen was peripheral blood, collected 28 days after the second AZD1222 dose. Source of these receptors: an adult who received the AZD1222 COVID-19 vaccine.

The CDR3 sequence: CASSQEGGRYGYTF. As DNA, the CDR3 is TGTGCCAGCAGCCAAGAGGGGGGCCGCTATGGCTACACCTTC. The chain couples TRBV4-2 to TRBJ1-2; the D gene is possibly TRBD1 (6 bases). V was shortened by 0 bases and J by 4 bases, with 9 bases between the two germline ends. Germline assignment: CDR1 LGHNA and CDR2 YNFKEQ. This CDR3 has 14 residues.

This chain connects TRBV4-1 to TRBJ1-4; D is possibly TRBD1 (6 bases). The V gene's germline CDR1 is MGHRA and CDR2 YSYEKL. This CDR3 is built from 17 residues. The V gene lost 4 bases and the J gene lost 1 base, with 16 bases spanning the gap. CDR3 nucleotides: TGCGCCAGCAGCCGGGGGAGCGGGGGCAAAACTAATGAAAAACTGTTTTTT. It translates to CASSRGSGGKTNEKLFF.

This CDR3 reads CASRNQAGGYHEQYF. The CDR3 DNA reads TGTGCCAGCAGGAACCAAGCGGGAGGGTACCACGAGCAGTACTTC. The chain carries TRBV2 and TRBJ2-7; 10 positions match TRBD2. J lost 5 bases, V lost 6 bases, and 10 bases had no gene match. The CDR3 is 15 residues long. Germline V gene lookup returns CDR1 SNHLY and CDR2 FYNNEI.

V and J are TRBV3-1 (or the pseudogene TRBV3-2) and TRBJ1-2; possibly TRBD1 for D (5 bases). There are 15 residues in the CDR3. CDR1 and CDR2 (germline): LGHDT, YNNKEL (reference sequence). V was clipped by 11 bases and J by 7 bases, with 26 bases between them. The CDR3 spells CARHRIQGRGSGYTF. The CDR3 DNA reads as TGTGCCCGTCATAGGATCCAGGGACGGGGAAGTGGCTACACCTTC.

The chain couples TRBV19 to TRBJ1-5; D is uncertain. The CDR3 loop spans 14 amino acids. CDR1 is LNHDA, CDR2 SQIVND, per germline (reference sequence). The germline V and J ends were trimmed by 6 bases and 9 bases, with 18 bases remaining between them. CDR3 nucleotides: TGTGCCAGTAGGTATCTGAGCTGGGGTTGGCCCCAGCATTTT. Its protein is CASRYLSWGWPQHF. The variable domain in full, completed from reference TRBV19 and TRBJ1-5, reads DGGITQSPKYLFRKEGQNVTLSCEQNLNHDAMYWYRQDPGQGLRLIYYSQIVNDFQKGDIAEGYSVSREKKESFPLTVTSAQKNPTAFYLCASRYLSWGWPQHFGDGTRLSIL.

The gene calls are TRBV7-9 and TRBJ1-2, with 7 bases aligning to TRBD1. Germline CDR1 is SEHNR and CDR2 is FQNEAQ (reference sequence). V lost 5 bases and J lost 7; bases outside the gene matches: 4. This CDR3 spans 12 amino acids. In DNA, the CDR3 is TGTGCCAGCAGCCAGGGGGGCTTTGGCTACACCTTC. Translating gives CASSQGGFGYTF.

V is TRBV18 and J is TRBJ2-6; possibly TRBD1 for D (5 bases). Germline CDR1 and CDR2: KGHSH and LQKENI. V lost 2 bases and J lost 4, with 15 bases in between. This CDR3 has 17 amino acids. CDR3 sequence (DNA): TGTGCCAGCTCACCAGTTCGCAGGGCTACCGGGGCCAACGTCCTGACTTTC. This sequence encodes CASSPVRRATGANVLTF.

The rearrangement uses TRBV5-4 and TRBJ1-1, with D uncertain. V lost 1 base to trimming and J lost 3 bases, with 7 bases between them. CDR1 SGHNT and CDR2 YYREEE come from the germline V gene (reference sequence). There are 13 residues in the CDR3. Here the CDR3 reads CASSLITDTEAFF. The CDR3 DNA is TGTGCCAGCAGCTTGATTACGGACACTGAAGCTTTCTTT.

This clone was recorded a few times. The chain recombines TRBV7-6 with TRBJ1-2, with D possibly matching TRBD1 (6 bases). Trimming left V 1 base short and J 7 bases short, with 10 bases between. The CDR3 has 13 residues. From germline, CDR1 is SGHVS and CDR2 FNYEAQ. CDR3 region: CASSLEWGAGYTF. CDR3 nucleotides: TGTGCCAGCAGCTTAGAGTGGGGGGCTGGCTACACCTTC.

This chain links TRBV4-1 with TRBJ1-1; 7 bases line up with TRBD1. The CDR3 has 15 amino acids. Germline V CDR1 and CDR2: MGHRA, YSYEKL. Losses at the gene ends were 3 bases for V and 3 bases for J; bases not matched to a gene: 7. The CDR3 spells CASSHKGGADTEAFF. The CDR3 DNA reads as TGCGCCAGCAGCCATAAAGGGGGCGCGGACACTGAAGCTTTCTTT.

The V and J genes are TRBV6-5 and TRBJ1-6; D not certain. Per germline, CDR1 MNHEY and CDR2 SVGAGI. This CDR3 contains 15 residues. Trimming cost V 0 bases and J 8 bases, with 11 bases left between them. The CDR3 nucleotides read TGTGCCAGCAGTTACTCGGGCAGAAGTGATTCACCCCTCCACTTT. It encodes CASSYSGRSDSPLHF.

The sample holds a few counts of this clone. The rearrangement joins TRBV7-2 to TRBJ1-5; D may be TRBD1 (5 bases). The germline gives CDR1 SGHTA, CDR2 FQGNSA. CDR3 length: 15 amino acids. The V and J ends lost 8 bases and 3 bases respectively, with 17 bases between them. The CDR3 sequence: CASSVGQGNNQPQHF. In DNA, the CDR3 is TGTGCCAGCTCGGTCGGGCAGGGAAACAATCAGCCCCAGCATTTT.

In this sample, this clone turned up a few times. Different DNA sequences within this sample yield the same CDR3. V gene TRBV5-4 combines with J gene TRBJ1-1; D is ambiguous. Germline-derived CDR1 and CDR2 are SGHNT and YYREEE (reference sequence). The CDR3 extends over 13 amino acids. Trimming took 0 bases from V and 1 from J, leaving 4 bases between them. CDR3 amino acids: CASSLGGNTEAFF. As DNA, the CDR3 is TGTGCCAGCAGCTTGGGGGGGAACACTGAAGCTTTCTTT.

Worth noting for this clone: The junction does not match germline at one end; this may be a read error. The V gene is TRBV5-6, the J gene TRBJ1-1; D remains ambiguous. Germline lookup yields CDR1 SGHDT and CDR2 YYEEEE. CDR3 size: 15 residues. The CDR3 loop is CASSLMGPERRRCSF. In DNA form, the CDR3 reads TGTGCCAGCAGCTTGATGGGCCCGGAACGCCGGCGGTGTAGCTTT.

CDR3 nucleotides: TGTGCCAGCAGCTTAGCGAGGGCAGCCCTCGGCAAGGGTACGCAGTATTTT. As protein: CASSLARAALGKGTQYF. The V gene is TRBV7-8, the J gene TRBJ2-3; the D gene is possibly TRBD2 (5 bases). Trimming left V 0 bases short and J 8 bases short, with 21 bases between. CDR1 is SGHVS, CDR2 FQNEAQ, per germline. The CDR3 is 17 amino acids.

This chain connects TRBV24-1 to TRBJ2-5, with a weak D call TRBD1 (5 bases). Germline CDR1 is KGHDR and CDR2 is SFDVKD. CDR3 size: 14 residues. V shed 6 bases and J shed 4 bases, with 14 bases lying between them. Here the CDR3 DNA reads TGTGCCACCAGTCCGAGGACACCCCCAGAGACCCAGTACTTC. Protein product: CATSPRTPPETQYF.

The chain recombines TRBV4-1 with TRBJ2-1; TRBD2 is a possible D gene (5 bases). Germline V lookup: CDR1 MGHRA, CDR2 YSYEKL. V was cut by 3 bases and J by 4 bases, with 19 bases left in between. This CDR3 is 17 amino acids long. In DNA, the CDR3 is TGCGCCAGCAGCCAGGTGAGGGCCGGCATTCAATACAATGAGCAGTTCTTC. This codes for CASSQVRAGIQYNEQFF.

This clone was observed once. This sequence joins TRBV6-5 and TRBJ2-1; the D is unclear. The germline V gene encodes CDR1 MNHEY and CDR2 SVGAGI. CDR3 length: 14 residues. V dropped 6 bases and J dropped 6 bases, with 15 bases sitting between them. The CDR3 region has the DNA TGTGCCAGCAGAGCGACGAACCCGGCCAATGAGCAGTTCTTC. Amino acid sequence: CASRATNPANEQFF.

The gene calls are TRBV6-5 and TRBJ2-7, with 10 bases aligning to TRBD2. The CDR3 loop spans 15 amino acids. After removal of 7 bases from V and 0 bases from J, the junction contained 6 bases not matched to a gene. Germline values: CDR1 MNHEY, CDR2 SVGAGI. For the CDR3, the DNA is TGTGCCAGCACTCCAGCTAGCGGGAGCTCCTACGAGCAGTACTTC. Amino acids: CASTPASGSSYEQYF.

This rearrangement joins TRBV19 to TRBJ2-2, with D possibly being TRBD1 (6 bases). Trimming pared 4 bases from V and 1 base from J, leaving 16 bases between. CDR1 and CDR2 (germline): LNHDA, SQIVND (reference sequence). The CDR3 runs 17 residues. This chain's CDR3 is CASSSQITGLNTGELFF. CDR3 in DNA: TGTGCCAGTAGTAGCCAAATCACAGGGTTGAACACCGGGGAGCTGTTTTTT.

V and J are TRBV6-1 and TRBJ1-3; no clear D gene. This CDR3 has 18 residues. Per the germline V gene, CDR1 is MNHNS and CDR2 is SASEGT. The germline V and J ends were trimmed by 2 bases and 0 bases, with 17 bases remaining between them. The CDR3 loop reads CASSETLDLLSSGNTIYF. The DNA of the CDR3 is TGTGCCAGCAGTGAAACTCTGGACCTTTTGAGCTCTGGAAACACCATATATTTT.

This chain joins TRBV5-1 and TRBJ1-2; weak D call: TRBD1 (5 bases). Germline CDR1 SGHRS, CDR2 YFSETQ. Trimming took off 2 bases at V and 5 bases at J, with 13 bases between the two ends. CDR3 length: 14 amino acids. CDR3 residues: CASSFTAGQYGYTF. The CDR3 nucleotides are TGCGCCAGCAGCTTCACGGCAGGGCAGTATGGCTACACCTTC. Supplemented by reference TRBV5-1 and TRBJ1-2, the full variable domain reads KAGVTQTPRYLIKTRGQQVTLSCSPISGHRSVSWYQQTPGQGLQFLFEYFSETQRNKGNFPGRFSGRQFSNSRSEMNVSTLELGDSALYLCASSFTAGQYGYTFGSGTRLTVV.

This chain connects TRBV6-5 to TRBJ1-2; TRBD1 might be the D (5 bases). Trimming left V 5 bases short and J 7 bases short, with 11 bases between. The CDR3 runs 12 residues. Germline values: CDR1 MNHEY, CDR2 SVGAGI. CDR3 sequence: CASSPGYGGYTF. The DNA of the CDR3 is TGTGCCAGCAGTCCAGGGTACGGTGGCTACACCTTC.

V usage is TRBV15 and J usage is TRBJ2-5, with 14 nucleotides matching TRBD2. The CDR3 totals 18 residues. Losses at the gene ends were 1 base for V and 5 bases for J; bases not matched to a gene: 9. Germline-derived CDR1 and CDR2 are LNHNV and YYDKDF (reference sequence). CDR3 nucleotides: TGTGCCACCAGCAGAGCCCCTCGACTAGCGGGAGGGACGGAGACCCAGTACTTC. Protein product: CATSRAPRLAGGTETQYF. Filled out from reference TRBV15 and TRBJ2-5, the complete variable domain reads DAMVIQNPRYQVTQFGKPVTLSCSQTLNHNVMYWYQQKSSQAPKLLFHYYDKDFNNEADTPDNFQSRRPNTSFCFLDIRSPGLGDTAMYLCATSRAPRLAGGTETQYFGPGTRLLVL.

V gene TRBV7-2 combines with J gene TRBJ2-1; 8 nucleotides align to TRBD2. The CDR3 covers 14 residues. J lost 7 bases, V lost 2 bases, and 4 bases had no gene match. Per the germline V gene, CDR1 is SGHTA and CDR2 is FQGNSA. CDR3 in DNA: TGTGCCAGCAGCTTATGGACTAGCTCGAATGAGCAGTTCTTC. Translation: CASSLWTSSNEQFF. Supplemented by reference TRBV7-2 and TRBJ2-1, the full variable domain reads GAGVSQSPSNKVTEKGKDVELRCDPISGHTALYWYRQSLGQGLEFLIYFQGNSAPDKSGLPSDRFSAERTGGSVSTLTIQRTQQEDSAVYLCASSLWTSSNEQFFGPGTRLTVL.

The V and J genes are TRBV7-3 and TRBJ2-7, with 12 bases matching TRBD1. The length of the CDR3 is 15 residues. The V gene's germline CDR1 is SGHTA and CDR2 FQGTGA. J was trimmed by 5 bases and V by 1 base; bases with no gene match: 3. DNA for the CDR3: TGTGCCAGCAGCTTAAGAGGGACAGGGGGCAACGAGCAGTACTTC. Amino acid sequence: CASSLRGTGGNEQYF. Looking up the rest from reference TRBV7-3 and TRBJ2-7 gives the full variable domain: GAGVSQTPSNKVTEKGKYVELRCDPISGHTALYWYRQSLGQGPEFLIYFQGTGAADDSGLPNDRFFAVRPEGSVSTLKIQRTERGDSAVYLCASSLRGTGGNEQYFGPGTRLTVT.

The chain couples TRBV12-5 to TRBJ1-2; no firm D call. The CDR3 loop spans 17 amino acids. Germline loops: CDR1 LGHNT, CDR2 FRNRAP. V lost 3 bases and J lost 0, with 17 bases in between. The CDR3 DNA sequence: TGTGCTAGTGGTTTCAGAGGGCCAGTGATCACTAACTATGGCTACACCTTC. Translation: CASGFRGPVITNYGYTF. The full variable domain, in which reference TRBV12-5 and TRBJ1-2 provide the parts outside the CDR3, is DARVTQTPRHKVTEMGQEVTMRCQPILGHNTVFWYRQTMMQGLELLAYFRNRAPLDDSGMPKDRFSAEMPDATLATLKIQPSEPRDSAVYFCASGFRGPVITNYGYTFGSGTRLTVV.

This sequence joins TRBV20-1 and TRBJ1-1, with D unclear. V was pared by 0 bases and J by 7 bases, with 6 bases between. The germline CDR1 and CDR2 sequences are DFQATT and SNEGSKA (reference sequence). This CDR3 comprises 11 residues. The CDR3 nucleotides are TGCAGTGCTAGAGACGCCATTGAAGCTTTCTTT. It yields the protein CSARDAIEAFF.

This CDR3 is CASSAGLNTEAFF. CDR3 DNA sequence: TGTGCCAGCAGTGCGGGACTTAACACTGAAGCTTTCTTT. This rearrangement joins TRBV9 to TRBJ1-1, with a weak D call TRBD1 (5 bases). Germline CDR1 SGDLS, CDR2 YYNGEE. The CDR3 runs 13 residues. Trimming took 5 bases from V and 2 from J, leaving 10 bases between them.